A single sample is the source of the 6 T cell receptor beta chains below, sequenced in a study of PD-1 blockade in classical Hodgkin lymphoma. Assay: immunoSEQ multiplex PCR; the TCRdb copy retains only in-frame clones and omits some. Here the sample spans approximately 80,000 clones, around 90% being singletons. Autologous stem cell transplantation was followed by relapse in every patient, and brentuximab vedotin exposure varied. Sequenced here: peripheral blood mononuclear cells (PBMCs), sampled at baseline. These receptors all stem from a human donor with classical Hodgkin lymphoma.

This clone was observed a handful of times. The CDR3 coding sequence is TGTGCCAGCAGTTCGGGATCTGAAGCTTTCTTT. Encoded protein: CASSSGSEAFF. This chain joins TRBV27 and TRBJ1-1; no clear D gene. The V end lost 4 bases, the J end lost 6 bases, and 6 bases lay between the germline ends. Germline CDR1 and CDR2: MNHEY and SMNVEV (reference sequence). This CDR3 has 11 amino acids.

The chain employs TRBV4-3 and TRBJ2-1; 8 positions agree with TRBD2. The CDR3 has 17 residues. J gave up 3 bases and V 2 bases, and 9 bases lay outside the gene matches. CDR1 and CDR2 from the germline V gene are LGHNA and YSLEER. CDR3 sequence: CASSQRKAGEVYNEQFF. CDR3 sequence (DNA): TGCGCCAGCAGCCAAAGAAAAGCGGGAGAGGTCTACAATGAGCAGTTCTTC.

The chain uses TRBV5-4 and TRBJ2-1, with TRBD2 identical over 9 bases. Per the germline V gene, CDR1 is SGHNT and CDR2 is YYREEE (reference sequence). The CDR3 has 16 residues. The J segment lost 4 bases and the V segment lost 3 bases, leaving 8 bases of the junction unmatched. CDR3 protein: CASSSLSGSGYNEQFF. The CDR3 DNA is TGTGCCAGCAGCTCCCTTAGCGGGAGTGGATACAATGAGCAGTTCTTC.

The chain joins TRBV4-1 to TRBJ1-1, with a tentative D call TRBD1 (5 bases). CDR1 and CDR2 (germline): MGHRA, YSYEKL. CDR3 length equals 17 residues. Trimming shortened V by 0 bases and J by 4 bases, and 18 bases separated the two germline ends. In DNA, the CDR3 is TGCGCCAGCAGCCAAGAATGGGGGAACAGCCGTCCCACTGAAGCTTTCTTT. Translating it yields CASSQEWGNSRPTEAFF.

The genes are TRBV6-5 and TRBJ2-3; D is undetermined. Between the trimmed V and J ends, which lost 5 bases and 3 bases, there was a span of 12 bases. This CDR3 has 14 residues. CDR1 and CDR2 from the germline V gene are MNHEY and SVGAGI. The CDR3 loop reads CASSIDSETDTQYF. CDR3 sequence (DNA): TGTGCCAGCAGTATAGACTCAGAGACAGATACGCAGTATTTT.

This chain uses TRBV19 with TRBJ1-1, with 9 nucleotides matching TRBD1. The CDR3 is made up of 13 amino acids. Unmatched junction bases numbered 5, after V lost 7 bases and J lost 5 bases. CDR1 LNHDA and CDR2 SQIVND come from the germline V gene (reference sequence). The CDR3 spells CASTNRGQTEAFF. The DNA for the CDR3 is TGTGCCAGTACAAACAGGGGGCAAACTGAAGCTTTCTTT.